Each of the 11 T cell receptor beta chains below was sequenced from the same sample in a study of T cells expressing NK-cell markers. TCRdb reprocessed the 5' RACE reads; each CDR3 protein has one entry and no DNA is given. The sample holds tens of thousands of distinct CDR3 sequences. Sequenced: blood T cells: a sorted CD56 or NKG2C T cell subset, CD4+ or CD8+ T cells, or bulk PBMC T cells (not recorded which). These receptors all stem from a woman aged 18 to 69 in good health.

J is TRBJ2-3 and V is TRBV27; the TCRdb D gene call, TRBD1, has no DNA to confirm it. Germline V gives CDR1 MNHEY, CDR2 SMNVEV (reference sequence). The CDR3 extends over 16 amino acids. This CDR3 reads CASSSRDIPSTDTQYF.

This clonotype is deemed medium-sized by its frequency. The genes are TRBV29-1 and TRBJ2-5; checking the TCRdb D call of TRBD2 is not possible without DNA. The germline gives CDR1 SQVTM, CDR2 ANQGSEA. The CDR3 consists of 17 residues. This CDR3 reads CSVERAVRGYEQETQYF.

The CDR3 is CATSRVYEQYF. The chain carries TRBV15 and TRBJ2-7. This CDR3 is built from 11 residues. The germline CDR1 and CDR2 sequences are LNHNV and YYDKDF (reference sequence). Complete variable domain (other parts from reference TRBV15 and TRBJ2-7): DAMVIQNPRYQVTQFGKPVTLSCSQTLNHNVMYWYQQKSSQAPKLLFHYYDKDFNNEADTPDNFQSRRPNTSFCFLDIRSPGLGDTAMYLCATSRVYEQYFGPGTRLTVT.

The chain couples TRBV7-2 to TRBJ1-2; without DNA, the TCRdb call of TRBD1 cannot be checked. Germline loops: CDR1 SGHTA, CDR2 FQGNSA. The CDR3 is made up of 14 amino acids. CDR3: CASSVGTGGYGYTF.

Here the CDR3 reads CATSDLAGGYTF. The chain employs TRBV24-1 and TRBJ1-2. CDR1 KGHDR and CDR2 SFDVKD come from the germline V gene. CDR3 length: 12 amino acids.

The chain employs TRBV11-2 and TRBJ2-5; TCRdb's D call of TRBD2 is untestable without DNA. Germline-derived CDR1 and CDR2 are SGHAT and FQNNGV. CDR3 length: 13 amino acids. The CDR3 spells CASSLAGWETQYF.

The chain is built from TRBV5-5 and TRBJ2-5; TCRdb's D call, TRBD2, is unchecked because there is no DNA. The CDR3 is made up of 17 amino acids. Germline-derived CDR1 and CDR2 are SGHKS and YYEKEE (reference sequence). The CDR3 is CASSLGGRLPPQETQYF.

The J gene is TRBJ2-1, the V gene TRBV6-1; TCRdb lists TRBD1, though no DNA is available to test this call. CDR1 is MNHNS and CDR2 is SASEGT in the germline V gene. The CDR3 has 13 amino acids. CDR3 amino acids: CASSGAEQDEQFF.

The rearrangement joins TRBV15 to TRBJ2-2. There are 12 residues in the CDR3. Germline V CDR1 and CDR2: LNHNV, YYDKDF (reference sequence). The CDR3 spells CATSSRTGELFF.

The chain carries TRBV5-1 and TRBJ2-1; TCRdb's D gene call, TRBD1, goes unchecked for lack of DNA. Germline CDR1 reads SGHRS; CDR2 reads YFSETQ. CDR3 length: 17 amino acids. The CDR3: CASSPTPGQSSYNEQFF.

This chain uses TRBV27 with TRBJ2-5; TCRdb indicates TRBD1, and absent DNA this call remains unverified. From germline, CDR1 is MNHEY and CDR2 SMNVEV (reference sequence). The CDR3 sequence is 15 residues long. CDR3: CASSSGQGGQETQYF.